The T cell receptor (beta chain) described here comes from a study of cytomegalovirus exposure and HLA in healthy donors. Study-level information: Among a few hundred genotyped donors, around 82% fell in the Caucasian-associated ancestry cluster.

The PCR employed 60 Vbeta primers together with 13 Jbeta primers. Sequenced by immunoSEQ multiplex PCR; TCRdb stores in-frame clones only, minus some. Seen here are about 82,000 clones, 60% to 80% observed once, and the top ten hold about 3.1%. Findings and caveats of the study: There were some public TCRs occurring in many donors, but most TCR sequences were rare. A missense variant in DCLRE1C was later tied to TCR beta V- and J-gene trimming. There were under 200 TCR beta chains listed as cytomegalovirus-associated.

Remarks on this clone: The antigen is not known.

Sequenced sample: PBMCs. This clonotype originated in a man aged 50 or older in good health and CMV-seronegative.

The CDR3 here is CASSPRSGMNTEAFF. In nucleotides, the CDR3 is TGCGCCAGCAGCCCCCGGTCCGGGATGAACACTGAAGCTTTCTTT. The chain combines TRBV4-1 with TRBJ1-1; D unclear. This CDR3 contains 15 residues. Trimming took off 4 bases at V and 0 bases at J, with 12 bases between the two ends. The germline CDR1 and CDR2 sequences are MGHRA and YSYEKL.